The 24 T cell receptor beta chains in this list originate from one sample, sequenced in a study of T-cell memory formation after mild COVID-19. Each CDR3 protein gets one entry after TCRdb re-called the 5' RACE reads with MiXCR. The data contain nearly 110,000 distinct CDR3 sequences, around 15% of them seen just once; the ten biggest clones take up over 25%. Sequenced: PBMCs or a T cell subset sorted from them (not recorded which). These receptors came from an adult woman who had mild COVID-19 (a few samples of this study predate the infection). Cell type and time point are not known.

This clonotype was observed a few times. J is TRBJ2-1 and V is TRBV12-3 or TRBV12-4, with 8 bases fitting TRBD1. The CDR3 sequence is 16 residues long. Germline trimming cut 5 bases from V and 7 bases from J; bases unmatched to any gene: 13. As DNA, the CDR3 is TGTGCCAGCAGTCTAGGACAGGGCCCCGTGAGGAATGAGCAGTTCTTC. Encoded protein: CASSLGQGPVRNEQFF.

This clonotype turned up a few times. V gene TRBV13 combines with J gene TRBJ2-1; possibly TRBD2 for D (5 bases). The CDR3 covers 15 residues. Germline V CDR1 and CDR2: PRHDT, FYEKMQ (reference sequence). V was shortened by 1 base and J by 6 bases, with 13 bases between the two germline ends. In DNA, the CDR3 is TGTGCCAGCAGCTTAGCTTTGAGGGCGAGCAATGAGCAGTTCTTC. Translating gives CASSLALRASNEQFF.

This clonotype appeared a few times. V is TRBV10-3 and J is TRBJ2-1; 15 nucleotides align to TRBD2. This CDR3 is built from 18 residues. The V segment lost 0 bases and the J segment 4 bases; nucleotides outside the gene matches: 4. Germline CDR1 reads ENHRY; CDR2 reads SYGVKD. CDR3 in DNA: TGTGCCATCAGTGAGTCCACCGGACTAGCGGGGGGGTACAATGAGCAGTTCTTC. Translated, it gives CAISESTGLAGGYNEQFF.

The chain combines TRBV9 with TRBJ1-3; D is ambiguous. Germline CDR1 and CDR2: SGDLS and YYNGEE. The CDR3 sequence is 14 residues long. The germline V and J ends were trimmed by 1 base and 4 bases, with 9 bases remaining between them. DNA of the CDR3: TGTGCCAGCAGCGTATCGGGGAGCGGAAACACCATATATTTT. It yields the protein CASSVSGSGNTIYF. Based on the CDR3 plus reference TRBV9 and TRBJ1-3, the full variable domain is DSGVTQTPKHLITATGQRVTLRCSPRSGDLSVYWYQQSLDQGLQFLIQYYNGEERAKGNILERFSAQQFPDLHSELNLSSLELGDSALYFCASSVSGSGNTIYFGEGSWLTVV.

This clonotype was picked up a small number of times. The V call is TRBV4-2, the J call TRBJ1-1, with D tentatively TRBD1 (5 bases). CDR1 is LGHNA and CDR2 is YNFKEQ in the germline V gene. V was shortened by 3 bases and J by 7 bases, with 21 bases between the two germline ends. The CDR3 sequence is 16 residues long. CDR3 residues: CASSHQTGGSADEAFF. In DNA, the CDR3 is TGTGCCAGCAGCCATCAAACAGGTGGTTCAGCCGATGAAGCTTTCTTT.

This clonotype was seen a handful of times. The genes are TRBV25-1 and TRBJ2-3; D perhaps matches TRBD2 (6 bases). The CDR3 is made up of 15 amino acids. V lost 6 bases and J 0 bases, leaving 13 bases between the germline ends. CDR1 MGHDK and CDR2 SYGVNS come from the germline V gene. CDR3 loop: CASRDTRGSTDTQYF. In nucleotides, the CDR3 is TGTGCCAGCAGGGATACGCGGGGCAGCACAGATACGCAGTATTTT.

V gene TRBV7-2 combines with J gene TRBJ1-2; the match to TRBD1 covers 7 bases. The germline V gene encodes CDR1 SGHTA and CDR2 FQGNSA. V trimming: 7 bases; J trimming: 2 bases; junction bases outside the gene matches: 10. The CDR3 has 15 amino acids. Here the CDR3 reads CASIDAGQINYGYTF. The CDR3 bases are TGTGCCAGCATCGACGCGGGACAGATAAACTATGGCTACACCTTC.

The chain carries TRBV5-6 and TRBJ2-2; D tentatively reads TRBD1 or TRBD2 (5 bases each). CDR3 size: 15 residues. Trimming removed 0 bases at V and 8 bases at J, with 14 bases between. Looked up from germline, CDR1 is SGHDT and CDR2 is YYEEEE. CDR3 region: CASSLVGTQGGELFF. The DNA for the CDR3 is TGTGCCAGCAGCTTGGTCGGGACCCAAGGGGGGGAGCTGTTTTTT.

This clonotype appeared a few times. The gene calls are TRBV4-1 and TRBJ1-5, with D uncertain. CDR1 is MGHRA and CDR2 is YSYEKL in the germline V gene. Trimming cost V 1 base and J 5 bases, with 18 bases left between them. The CDR3 is 17 amino acids. CDR3 amino acids: CASSQVGTQSVYQPQHF. CDR3 in DNA: TGCGCCAGCAGCCAAGTTGGAACCCAGAGTGTGTATCAGCCCCAGCATTTT.

This clonotype was recorded a few times. The rearrangement uses TRBV5-1 and TRBJ2-5; D remains unclear. The CDR3 sequence is 16 residues long. V lost 4 bases to trimming and J lost 0 bases, with 16 bases between them. CDR1 is SGHRS, CDR2 YFSETQ, per germline. CDR3 coding DNA: TGCGCCAGCAGCCCCCTACAGAACACGTACCAAGAGACCCAGTACTTC. This codes for CASSPLQNTYQETQYF.

This clonotype showed up just a few times. The genes are TRBV20-1 and TRBJ1-1; D unclear. This CDR3 comprises 12 residues. V lost 4 bases to trimming and J lost 0 bases, with 6 bases between them. Germline CDR1 DFQATT, CDR2 SNEGSKA (reference sequence). The CDR3 nucleotides read TGCAGTGCTACGCGGTTGAACACTGAAGCTTTCTTT. Protein product: CSATRLNTEAFF.

This clonotype was seen a handful of times. The chain uses TRBV14 and TRBJ2-1; D unclear. The germline V gene has CDR1 SGHDN and CDR2 FVKESK. The CDR3 has 13 amino acids. V lost 4 bases and J lost 4, with 8 bases in between. CDR3 DNA sequence: TGTGCCAGCAGCCGTGGGCGGTACAATGAGCAGTTCTTC. Translating it yields CASSRGRYNEQFF.

The chain combines TRBV19 with TRBJ2-4; TRBD1 or TRBD2 may be the D gene (5 bases each). With 10 bases removed from V and 0 bases from J, the gap between germline ends came to 13 bases. Germline CDR1 LNHDA, CDR2 SQIVND (reference sequence). The CDR3 extends over 14 amino acids. The CDR3 loop is CATGAGLAKNIQYF. The CDR3 coding sequence is TGTGCCACCGGGGCAGGTCTAGCCAAAAACATTCAGTACTTC. Full variable domain (missing parts from reference TRBV19 and TRBJ2-4): DGGITQSPKYLFRKEGQNVTLSCEQNLNHDAMYWYRQDPGQGLRLIYYSQIVNDFQKGDIAEGYSVSREKKESFPLTVTSAQKNPTAFYLCATGAGLAKNIQYFGAGTRLSVL.

The CDR3 region has the DNA TGTGCCAGCAGCGGCCACTACCGGGACTTTACGTACGAGCAGTACTTC. This sequence encodes CASSGHYRDFTYEQYF. The rearrangement joins TRBV7-2 to TRBJ2-7; the D gene is possibly TRBD2 (6 bases). The CDR3 spans 16 residues. Trimming shortened V by 5 bases and J by 4 bases, and 21 bases separated the two germline ends. Germline V gene lookup returns CDR1 SGHTA and CDR2 FQGNSA.

This chain joins TRBV12-3 or TRBV12-4 and TRBJ2-7; D gene ambiguous. V gave up 6 bases and J gave up 6 bases, with 9 bases separating them. The CDR3 covers 11 residues. For the CDR3, the DNA is TGTGCCAGCAGCCCCGGCGTCGAGCAGTACTTC. Its protein is CASSPGVEQYF.

This sequence joins TRBV15 and TRBJ2-5; a possible D gene is TRBD1 (6 bases). The germline CDR1 and CDR2 sequences are LNHNV and YYDKDF (reference sequence). The CDR3 contains 17 residues. Trimming removed 3 bases from V and 5 bases from J, with 22 bases in between. The CDR3 reads CATSRKAGTYEGETQYF. DNA of the CDR3: TGTGCCACCAGCAGGAAAGCCGGGACATACGAGGGCGAGACCCAGTACTTC.

CDR3 residues: CASSPIPQGDTEAFF. CDR3 bases: TGTGCCAGCAGCCCCATCCCACAGGGGGACACTGAAGCTTTCTTT. The chain carries TRBV3-1 and TRBJ1-1, with TRBD1 matching over 8 bases. The CDR3 has 15 residues. The J segment lost 3 bases and the V segment lost 4 bases, leaving 7 bases of the junction unmatched. Germline V gives CDR1 LGHDT, CDR2 YNNKEL (reference sequence).

The chain joins TRBV5-6 to TRBJ2-7; D call uncertain. V lost 0 bases, J lost 7 bases, and 5 bases lay in between. Germline V gives CDR1 SGHDT, CDR2 YYEEEE. The CDR3 is made up of 11 amino acids. The CDR3 protein is CASSLAREQYF. CDR3 nucleotide sequence: TGTGCCAGCAGCTTGGCGAGGGAGCAGTACTTC.

In this sample, this clonotype turned up many times. CDR3 DNA: TGTGCCAGCAGCTTGGTGTCCGGGGGGGAGGACGAGCAGTACTTC. Amino acids: CASSLVSGGEDEQYF. The chain links TRBV5-6 to TRBJ2-7, with TRBD2 matching over 8 bases. The CDR3 contains 15 residues. Per the germline V gene, CDR1 is SGHDT and CDR2 is YYEEEE. J was trimmed by 5 bases and V by 0 bases; bases with no gene match: 7.

A few counts support this clonotype. This chain joins TRBV6-5 and TRBJ2-7; TRBD2 matches at 7 bases. Germline V gene lookup returns CDR1 MNHEY and CDR2 SVGAGI. The CDR3 has 14 residues. V lost 0 bases and J lost 5; bases outside the gene matches: 4. The CDR3 DNA follows: TGTGCCAGCAGTTACTCGGTCGCGGGAGACGAGCAGTACTTC. Its translation is CASSYSVAGDEQYF.

The rearrangement joins TRBV12-5 to TRBJ2-7, with 11 bases aligning to TRBD1. Trimming removed 1 base from V and 2 bases from J; junction bases left unmatched: 4. This CDR3 is 16 amino acids long. Germline CDR1 is LGHNT and CDR2 is FRNRAP. The DNA of the CDR3 is TGTGCTAGTGGTTTGGGTCTGGGACAGGGGGCCTACGAGCAGTACTTC. Translating it yields CASGLGLGQGAYEQYF.

The gene calls are TRBV7-8 and TRBJ1-2; 8 positions match TRBD1. The V gene end was trimmed by 4 bases and the J gene end by 2 bases; junction bases not matched to a gene: 15. Germline CDR1 SGHVS, CDR2 FQNEAQ. The CDR3 has 18 amino acids. The CDR3 reads CASSSTPQRTGKNYGYTF. In DNA, the CDR3 is TGTGCCAGCAGCTCAACCCCCCAAAGGACAGGGAAAAACTATGGCTACACCTTC.

V is TRBV9 and J is TRBJ1-1; D is unresolved. Trimming shortened V by 4 bases and J by 0 bases, and 13 bases separated the two germline ends. Germline V gene data show CDR1 as SGDLS and CDR2 as YYNGEE. This CDR3 has 15 residues. CDR3 nucleotide sequence: TGTGCCAGCAGCCCAGAAGGCAGCATGAACACTGAAGCTTTCTTT. This gives the protein CASSPEGSMNTEAFF.

This clonotype came up a few times. This chain uses TRBV20-1 with TRBJ2-7; D may match TRBD1 or TRBD2 (7 bases each). The CDR3 covers 16 residues. V was trimmed by 0 bases and J by 1 base, leaving 16 bases between them. Germline V CDR1 and CDR2: DFQATT, SNEGSKA (reference sequence). DNA of the CDR3: TGCAGTGCTAGAGATTTTCAGGGGGAGGGGTCCTACGAGCAGTACTTC. This encodes CSARDFQGEGSYEQYF.